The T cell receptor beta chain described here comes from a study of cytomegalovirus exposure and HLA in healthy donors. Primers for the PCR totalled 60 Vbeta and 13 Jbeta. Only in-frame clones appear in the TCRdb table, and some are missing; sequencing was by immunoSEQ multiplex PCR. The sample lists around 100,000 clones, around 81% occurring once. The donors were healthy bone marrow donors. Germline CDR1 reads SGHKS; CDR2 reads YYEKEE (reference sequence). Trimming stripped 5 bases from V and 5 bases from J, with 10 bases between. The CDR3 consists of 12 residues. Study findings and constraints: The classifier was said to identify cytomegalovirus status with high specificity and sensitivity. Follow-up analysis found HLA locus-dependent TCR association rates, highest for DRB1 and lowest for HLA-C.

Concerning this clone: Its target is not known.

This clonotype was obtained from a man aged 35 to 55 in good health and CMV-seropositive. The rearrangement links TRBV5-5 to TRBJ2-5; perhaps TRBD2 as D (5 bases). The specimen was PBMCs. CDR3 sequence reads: CASRYGEETQYF. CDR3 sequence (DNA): TGTGCCAGCAGGTACGGGGAGGAGACCCAGTACTTC.